The 29 T cell receptor beta chains listed next were all sequenced from one sample in a study of CD8+ T cells in alopecia areata. The sequencing template was cDNA reverse transcribed from extracted RNA. The method was immunoSEQ multiplex PCR; TCRdb's version includes in-frame clones alone and lacks a portion of them. The sample holds 150,000 to 200,000 clones, around 58% seen once. Treatment meaning: oral pan-JAK inhibitor, 5-10 mg twice daily. This specimen was CD8+ T cells sorted from blood, taken at week 24, from a patient treated with tofacitinib. The receptors stem from a human donor with alopecia areata.

This clone has more than one count but fewer than ten. The V gene is TRBV6-4, the J gene TRBJ2-2, with 9 nucleotides matching TRBD2. This CDR3 region has 15 residues. V dropped 4 bases and J dropped 2; count of bases not matched to a gene: 2. Germline V gene data show CDR1 as MRHNA and CDR2 as SNTAGT. Here the CDR3 reads CASSVSGGNTGELFF. For the CDR3, the DNA is TGTGCCAGCAGTGTTAGCGGGGGCAACACCGGGGAGCTGTTTTTT.

The rearrangement joins TRBV7-8 to TRBJ2-1; no reliable D call. The CDR3 runs to 11 residues. Germline V lookup: CDR1 SGHVS, CDR2 FQNEAQ. V dropped 5 bases and J dropped 10 bases, with 9 bases sitting between them. The CDR3 region is CASSARAEQFF. The CDR3 nucleotides read TGTGCCAGCAGCGCCCGGGCCGAGCAGTTCTTC.

The chain combines TRBV25-1 with TRBJ2-1; possibly TRBD1 or TRBD2 for D (5 bases each). V lost 6 bases, J lost 8 bases, and 20 bases lay in between. Germline assignment: CDR1 MGHDK and CDR2 SYGVNS. The CDR3 is made up of 15 amino acids. CDR3 DNA: TGTGCCAGCAGCAAACCGGGACCTAGTAGGGATGAGCAGTTCTTC. This codes for CASSKPGPSRDEQFF.

This clone was counted once. A junction end diverges from the germline sequence, so it may reflect a read error. The chain is built from TRBV5-1 and TRBJ1-4, with TRBD1 matching 7 bases. This CDR3 has 13 amino acids. Germline V gene data show CDR1 as SGHRS and CDR2 as YFSETQ. In DNA form, the CDR3 reads TGTGCCAGCAGCTTGGGACAGCCTGGTAGACTGTTTTTT. It is translated as CASSLGQPGRLFF.

The chain carries TRBV30 and TRBJ1-5; maybe TRBD1 (6 bases). Trimming pared 3 bases from V and 6 bases from J, leaving 15 bases between. The CDR3 consists of 14 residues. Germline assignment: CDR1 GTSNPN and CDR2 SVGIG (reference sequence). CDR3 loop: CAWRGRGVGQPQHF. Written as DNA, the CDR3 is TGTGCCTGGAGGGGTAGGGGGGTCGGTCAGCCCCAGCATTTT.

The rearrangement joins TRBV7-9 to TRBJ1-1; 7 bases map to TRBD1. V shed 6 bases, J shed 0 bases, and the junction held 10 bases outside the gene matches. There are 16 residues in the CDR3. Germline lookup yields CDR1 SEHNR and CDR2 FQNEAQ (reference sequence). CDR3: CASSHTVQGVNTEAFF. The CDR3 DNA follows: TGTGCCAGCAGTCACACGGTCCAGGGGGTGAACACTGAAGCTTTCTTT.

This clone was observed a handful of times. CDR3 residues: CAARGGQDTNTGELFF. CDR3 DNA: TGTGCCGCCCGGGGAGGACAGGACACGAACACCGGGGAGCTGTTTTTT. The V gene is TRBV2, the J gene TRBJ2-2; D may be TRBD1 (7 bases). The CDR3 is 16 amino acids. The germline CDR1 and CDR2 sequences are SNHLY and FYNNEI. The V end was cut by 11 bases, the J end by 0 bases, with 19 bases between.

The V and J genes are TRBV27 and TRBJ2-7, with a weak D call TRBD1 (6 bases). Trimming removed 10 bases at V and 0 bases at J, with 13 bases between. Germline loops: CDR1 MNHEY, CDR2 SMNVEV (reference sequence). The CDR3 runs 13 residues. The CDR3 sequence: CATGHASSYEQYF. CDR3 bases: TGTGCCACGGGACACGCGAGCTCCTACGAGCAGTACTTC.

The CDR3 reads CASSQRGGSNTEAFF. CDR3 DNA sequence: TGTGCCAGCAGCCAAAGGGGGGGCTCGAACACTGAAGCTTTCTTT. This chain uses TRBV4-2 with TRBJ1-1; the D gene is possibly TRBD1 (6 bases). The CDR3 consists of 15 residues. V was cut by 2 bases and J by 1 base, with 11 bases left in between. Germline lookup yields CDR1 LGHNA and CDR2 YNFKEQ.

This clone was counted a few times. The chain employs TRBV5-1 and TRBJ2-4; D is ambiguous. The length of the CDR3 is 14 residues. V dropped 0 bases and J dropped 11 bases, with 15 bases sitting between them. Germline V gives CDR1 SGHRS, CDR2 YFSETQ. CDR3 loop: CASSLADPPLVQYF. Here the CDR3 DNA reads TGCGCCAGCAGCTTGGCTGATCCCCCCCTCGTTCAGTACTTC.

This clone was found a few times. This chain uses TRBV29-1 with TRBJ2-7; TRBD1 is a possible D gene (5 bases). Germline CDR1 SQVTM, CDR2 ANQGSEA. The germline V and J ends were trimmed by 4 bases and 10 bases, with 11 bases remaining between them. The CDR3 extends over 10 amino acids. The CDR3: CSVAQGKQYF. DNA for the CDR3: TGCAGCGTTGCCCAGGGTAAACAGTACTTC.

V and J are TRBV13 and TRBJ2-1, with D unclear. CDR3 length: 14 residues. CDR1 and CDR2 from the germline V gene are PRHDT and FYEKMQ (reference sequence). The V and J ends lost 7 bases and 3 bases respectively, with 13 bases between them. CDR3 nucleotides: TGTGCCAGCACCGCCGGACGGAACTACAATGAGCAGTTCTTC. Protein product: CASTAGRNYNEQFF. Drawing the rest from reference TRBV13 and TRBJ2-1, the complete variable domain is AAGVIQSPRHLIKEKRETATLKCYPIPRHDTVYWYQQGPGQDPQFLISFYEKMQSDKGSIPDRFSAQQFSDYHSELNMSSLELGDSALYFCASTAGRNYNEQFFGPGTRLTVL.

The genes are TRBV15 and TRBJ1-5, with 7 bases lining up with TRBD1. Trimming cost V 0 bases and J 4 bases; bases outside gene matches: 3. From germline, CDR1 is LNHNV and CDR2 YYDKDF (reference sequence). This CDR3 has 15 residues. The CDR3 DNA reads TGTGCCACCAGCAGAGATGGACAGGCGAATCAGCCCCAGCATTTT. The encoded protein is CATSRDGQANQPQHF.

The chain employs TRBV2 and TRBJ2-7; the D gene could be TRBD1 or TRBD2 (6 bases each). Germline CDR1 SNHLY, CDR2 FYNNEI. Trimming cost V 1 base and J 6 bases, with 10 bases left between them. CDR3 length: 13 residues. The CDR3 region is CASSEGLGGEQYF. CDR3 nucleotide sequence: TGTGCCAGCAGTGAAGGACTAGGGGGCGAGCAGTACTTC.

This clone showed up just a few times. This sequence joins TRBV6-1 and TRBJ2-2; either TRBD1 or TRBD2 may fit D (5 bases each). The germline V and J ends were trimmed by 0 bases and 3 bases, with 5 bases remaining between them. This CDR3 is built from 14 residues. CDR1 is MNHNS, CDR2 SASEGT, per germline. The CDR3 region is CASSEAGDTGELFF. CDR3 DNA: TGTGCCAGCAGTGAAGCGGGGGACACCGGGGAGCTGTTTTTT.

This clone occurred a few times. This chain joins TRBV23-1 and TRBJ1-6, with D unclear. TRBV23-1 is marked as an open reading frame, function uncertain. Trimming pared 10 bases from V and 6 bases from J, leaving 13 bases between. The CDR3 contains 13 residues. Here the CDR3 reads CANDRVRNSPLHF. CDR3 DNA sequence: TGCGCCAACGACCGGGTCCGTAATTCACCCCTCCACTTT.

The chain employs TRBV28 and TRBJ2-5; the D gene is possibly TRBD2 (5 bases). Trimming removed 1 base from V and 5 bases from J, with 14 bases in between. This CDR3 has 15 residues. Germline loops: CDR1 MDHEN, CDR2 SYDVKM. CDR3 region: CASSLSRVERETQYF. The CDR3 coding sequence is TGTGCCAGCAGTTTATCGAGGGTGGAGAGGGAGACCCAGTACTTC.

The chain joins TRBV5-6 to TRBJ1-5; tentatively, D is TRBD1 (5 bases). V was trimmed by 0 bases and J by 2 bases, leaving 6 bases between them. Germline V gives CDR1 SGHDT, CDR2 YYEEEE. The CDR3 runs 14 residues. The CDR3 region has the DNA TGTGCCAGCAGCTTGGGGGACGGCAATCAGCCCCAGCATTTT. This gives the protein CASSLGDGNQPQHF.

V is TRBV27 and J is TRBJ1-5, with 9 bases aligning to TRBD1. Germline V lookup: CDR1 MNHEY, CDR2 SMNVEV (reference sequence). V was clipped by 1 base and J by 2 bases; unmatched bases: 12. The CDR3 is 19 residues long. The CDR3 protein is CASSLYAGDRDDGNQPQHF. The DNA for the CDR3 is TGTGCCAGCAGTTTATACGCCGGGGACAGGGACGATGGCAATCAGCCCCAGCATTTT.

This rearrangement joins TRBV6-6 to TRBJ2-3; the match to TRBD2 covers 9 bases. The CDR3 consists of 16 residues. CDR1 MNHNY and CDR2 SVGAGI come from the germline V gene (reference sequence). V lost 3 bases, J lost 2 bases, and 6 bases stayed unmatched. The chain's CDR3 is CASSYPAGGSTDTQYF. The CDR3 nucleotides are TGTGCCAGCAGTTATCCAGCGGGGGGTTCCACAGATACGCAGTATTTT.

About this clone itself: At the DNA level, this CDR3 is encoded by other sequences in the same sample as well. V gene TRBV30 combines with J gene TRBJ1-5; D is undetermined. The CDR3 runs 13 residues. Per germline, CDR1 GTSNPN and CDR2 SVGIG (reference sequence). The V and J ends lost 0 bases and 4 bases respectively, with 7 bases between them. The CDR3 nucleotides are TGTGCCTGGAGTGTAGGAGGGAATCAGCCCCAGCATTTT. Its translation is CAWSVGGNQPQHF.

The J gene is TRBJ1-5, the V gene TRBV7-8, with 7 nucleotides matching TRBD1. This CDR3 contains 16 residues. Germline values: CDR1 SGHVS, CDR2 FQNEAQ. After removal of 7 bases from V and 0 bases from J, the junction contained 9 bases not matched to a gene. The CDR3 loop is CASNAGTAYSNQPQHF. The CDR3 DNA sequence: TGTGCCAGCAACGCCGGGACAGCTTATAGCAATCAGCCCCAGCATTTT. Drawing the rest from reference TRBV7-8 and TRBJ1-5, the complete variable domain is GAGVSQSPRYKVAKRGQDVALRCDPISGHVSLFWYQQALGQGPEFLTYFQNEAQLDKSGLPSDRFFAERPEGSVSTLKIQRTQQEDSAVYLCASNAGTAYSNQPQHFGDGTRLSIL.

This clone showed up just a few times. Here the CDR3 DNA reads TGTGCCATCAGGTCGGTGAAGTCAAGGGCCGACTCCCCAGATACGCAGTATTTT. Translated, it gives CAIRSVKSRADSPDTQYF. The genes are TRBV10-3 and TRBJ2-3; D uncertain. V was trimmed by 6 bases and J by 4 bases, leaving 26 bases between them. In germline, CDR1 is ENHRY, CDR2 SYGVKD. CDR3 size: 18 residues.

The chain carries TRBV27 and TRBJ2-7; no definite D call. The ends were cut back, 0 bases at V and 2 bases at J, with 5 bases in the middle. Germline CDR1 is MNHEY and CDR2 is SMNVEV (reference sequence). The CDR3 runs 13 residues. The CDR3: CASSLSSAYEQYF. In nucleotides, the CDR3 is TGTGCCAGCAGTTTATCTTCAGCCTACGAGCAGTACTTC.

This clone was observed a few times. V usage is TRBV9 and J usage is TRBJ2-7; weak D call: TRBD2 (6 bases). The CDR3 has 12 residues. V lost 5 bases to trimming and J lost 2 bases, with 8 bases between them. From germline, CDR1 is SGDLS and CDR2 YYNGEE. The CDR3 DNA is TGTGCCAGCAGTGGGGGGACCTACGAGCAGTACTTC. Translated, it gives CASSGGTYEQYF.

Notes on this clone: The same CDR3 is also encoded by other DNA sequences in this sample. The chain joins TRBV6-6 to TRBJ2-3, with D possibly matching TRBD1 (6 bases). This CDR3 has 12 amino acids. In germline, CDR1 is MNHNY, CDR2 SVGAGI (reference sequence). The ends were cut back, 6 bases at V and 3 bases at J, with 7 bases in the middle. CDR3 loop: CASSQGTDTQYF. As DNA, the CDR3 is TGTGCCAGCAGCCAGGGGACAGATACGCAGTATTTT.

This rearrangement joins TRBV4-1 to TRBJ2-7, with D perhaps TRBD2 (6 bases). Germline V lookup: CDR1 MGHRA, CDR2 YSYEKL. This CDR3 is 14 amino acids long. Trimming removed 1 base from V and 11 bases from J, with 18 bases in between. The CDR3 DNA reads as TGCGCCAGCAGCCAAGGGGAGGAGACGACAAACAAGTACTTC. Amino acid sequence: CASSQGEETTNKYF.

The chain has TRBV29-1 and TRBJ2-7, with D possibly matching TRBD1 (6 bases). Trimming took off 7 bases at V and 0 bases at J, with 19 bases between the two ends. CDR1 and CDR2 from the germline V gene are SQVTM and ANQGSEA. CDR3 size: 15 residues. The CDR3 DNA sequence: TGCAGCGCGGCTGGGACACCGGATAGCTCCTACGAGCAGTACTTC. Translating gives CSAAGTPDSSYEQYF.

This clone was observed a few times. The chain links TRBV6-5 to TRBJ2-5; TRBD2 might be the D (6 bases). Trimming cost V 0 bases and J 4 bases, with 9 bases left between them. From germline, CDR1 is MNHEY and CDR2 SVGAGI. The CDR3 consists of 14 residues. The CDR3 DNA is TGTGCCAGCAGTTACTCCGGGGGATCAGAGACCCAGTACTTC. This sequence encodes CASSYSGGSETQYF.